This record covers a single TCR beta chain. This sample was taken from a study of cytomegalovirus exposure and HLA in healthy donors. Germline loops: CDR1 SGDLS, CDR2 YYNGEE. This CDR3 has 13 amino acids. The V end was cut by 0 bases, the J end by 8 bases, with 11 bases between. The PCR employed 60 Vbeta primers together with 13 Jbeta primers. Repertoires were generated with immunoSEQ multiplex PCR, while TCRdb's copy carries only in-frame clones and drops some. This repertoire shows 75,000 to 100,000 clones, approximately 70% found once; its top ten account for under 8.5%. Sequenced: PBMCs. This clonotype was sampled from a man in his 60s in good health and CMV-seronegative. J is TRBJ1-2 and V is TRBV9; D unresolved. For the CDR3, the DNA is TGTGCCAGCAGCGTAGCCGGGTTGGCAGGCTACACCTTC. It codes for CASSVAGLAGYTF.